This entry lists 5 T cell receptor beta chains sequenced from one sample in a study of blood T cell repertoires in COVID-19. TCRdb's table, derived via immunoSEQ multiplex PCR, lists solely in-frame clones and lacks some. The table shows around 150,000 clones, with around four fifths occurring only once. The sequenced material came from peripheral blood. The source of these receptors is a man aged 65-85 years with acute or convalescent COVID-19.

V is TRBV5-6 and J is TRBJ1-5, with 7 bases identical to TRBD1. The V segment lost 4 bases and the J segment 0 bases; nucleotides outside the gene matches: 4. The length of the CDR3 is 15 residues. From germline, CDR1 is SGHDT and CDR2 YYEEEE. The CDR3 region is CASSPGTVSNQPQHF. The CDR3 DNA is TGTGCCAGCAGCCCGGGGACAGTTAGCAATCAGCCCCAGCATTTT.

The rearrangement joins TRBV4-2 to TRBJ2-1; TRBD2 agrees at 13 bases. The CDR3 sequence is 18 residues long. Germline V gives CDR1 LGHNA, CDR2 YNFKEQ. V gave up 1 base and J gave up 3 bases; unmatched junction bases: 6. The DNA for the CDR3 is TGTGCCAGCAGCCAAGCATCGGGACTAGCGGGACTCTACAATGAGCAGTTCTTC. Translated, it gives CASSQASGLAGLYNEQFF.

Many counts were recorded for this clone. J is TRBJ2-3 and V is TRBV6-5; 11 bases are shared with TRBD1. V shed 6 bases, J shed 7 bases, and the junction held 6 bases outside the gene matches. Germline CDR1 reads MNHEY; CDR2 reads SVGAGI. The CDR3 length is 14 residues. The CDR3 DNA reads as TGTGCCAGCAGGGCCGGGACAGGGGGGAATACGCAGTATTTT. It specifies CASRAGTGGNTQYF.

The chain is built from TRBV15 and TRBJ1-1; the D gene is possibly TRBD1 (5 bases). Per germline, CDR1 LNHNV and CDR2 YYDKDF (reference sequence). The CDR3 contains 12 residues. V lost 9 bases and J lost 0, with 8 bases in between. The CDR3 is CATTTVNTEAFF. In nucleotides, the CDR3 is TGTGCCACGACGACAGTGAACACTGAAGCTTTCTTT.

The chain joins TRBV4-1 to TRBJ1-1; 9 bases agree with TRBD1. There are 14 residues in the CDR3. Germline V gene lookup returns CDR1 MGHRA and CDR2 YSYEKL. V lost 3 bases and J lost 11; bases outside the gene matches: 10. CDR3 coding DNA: TGCGCCAGCAGCCAGACAGGGGGACAGGGAAGGGCTTTCTTT. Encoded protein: CASSQTGGQGRAFF.